This is a list of T cell receptor beta chains from one sample in a study of T-cell reconstitution after alpha-beta-depleted transplantation in children. TCRdb analysed the PCR reads with MiXCR anew, one entry per CDR3 protein. This sample yields 200,000 to 250,000 distinct CDR3 sequences, of which more than 10% are seen a single time; 2% to 3% belongs to the top ten. The source material was PBMCs from the stem cell graft donor, sampled from the stem cell graft. These receptors came from a human donor who donated a stem cell graft to a child with acute lymphoblastic leukemia. Each CDR3 is given with its conserved first and last residue.

J gene: TRBJ1-4; V gene: TRBV7-9; CDR3 protein: CASSLPRDKAFNEKLFF
J gene: TRBJ2-1; V gene: TRBV3-1; CDR3 protein: CATSAPRGEGRVEQFF
J gene: TRBJ1-2; V gene: TRBV20-1; CDR3 protein: CSARRPSQKGYTF
J gene: TRBJ1-1; V gene: TRBV12-3/TRBV12-4; CDR3 protein: CASSLAGTGTEAFF
J gene: TRBJ2-4; V gene: TRBV6-2/TRBV6-3; CDR3 protein: CASSYSVLAKNIQYF
J gene: TRBJ2-7; V gene: TRBV7-6; CDR3 protein: CASSSKPGAYEQYF
J gene: TRBJ2-1; V gene: TRBV29-1; CDR3 protein: CSVGQGWNEQFF
J gene: TRBJ1-3; V gene: TRBV20-1; CDR3 protein: CSATRGRGENTIYF
J gene: TRBJ2-3; V gene: TRBV12-3/TRBV12-4; CDR3 protein: CASSLPAGTDTQYF
J gene: TRBJ2-2; V gene: TRBV4-2; CDR3 protein: CASSPPPAFGELFF
J gene: TRBJ2-7; V gene: TRBV28; CDR3 protein: CASSSRDVDEQYF
J gene: TRBJ2-2; V gene: TRBV29-1; CDR3 protein: CSVDPGTGESGELFF
J gene: TRBJ1-2; V gene: TRBV12-3/TRBV12-4; CDR3 protein: CASSLAATAAAGYTF
J gene: TRBJ1-2; V gene: TRBV12-3/TRBV12-4; CDR3 protein: CASSQTNYGYTF
J gene: TRBJ2-4; V gene: TRBV4-2; CDR3 protein: CASSQEGAGAAKNIQYF
J gene: TRBJ2-1; V gene: TRBV5-6; CDR3 protein: CASSLAGRGNYNEQFF
J gene: TRBJ2-1; V gene: TRBV27; CDR3 protein: CASKYAGGAFNEQFF
J gene: TRBJ2-5; V gene: TRBV5-1; CDR3 protein: CASSPDGLRRETQYF
J gene: TRBJ1-5; V gene: TRBV20-1; CDR3 protein: CSARDLGQYSNQPQHF